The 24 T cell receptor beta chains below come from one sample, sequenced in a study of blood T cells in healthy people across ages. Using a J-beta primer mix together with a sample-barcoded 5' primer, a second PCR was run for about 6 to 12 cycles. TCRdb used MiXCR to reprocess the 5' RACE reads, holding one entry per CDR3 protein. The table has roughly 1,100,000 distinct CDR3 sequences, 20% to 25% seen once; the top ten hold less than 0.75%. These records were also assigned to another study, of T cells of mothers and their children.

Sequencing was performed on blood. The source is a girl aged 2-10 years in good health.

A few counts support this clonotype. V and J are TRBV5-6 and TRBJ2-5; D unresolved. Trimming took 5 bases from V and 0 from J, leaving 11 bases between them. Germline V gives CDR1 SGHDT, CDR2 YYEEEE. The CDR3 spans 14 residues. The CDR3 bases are TGTGCCAGCAGTAAGACACAGTACCAAGAGACCCAGTACTTC. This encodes CASSKTQYQETQYF.

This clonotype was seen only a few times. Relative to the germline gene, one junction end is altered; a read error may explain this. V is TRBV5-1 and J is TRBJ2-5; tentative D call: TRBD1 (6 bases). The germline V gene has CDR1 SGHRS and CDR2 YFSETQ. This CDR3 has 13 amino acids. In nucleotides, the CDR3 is TGCGCCAGCAGCTTTAATGCGAGAGGGGACAAAGACTTC. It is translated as CASSFNARGDKDF.

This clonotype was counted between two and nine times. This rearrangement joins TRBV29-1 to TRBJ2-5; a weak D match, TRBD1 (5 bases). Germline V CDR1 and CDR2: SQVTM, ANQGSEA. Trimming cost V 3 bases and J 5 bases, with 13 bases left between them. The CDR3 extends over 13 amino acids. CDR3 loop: CSVEGPLRETQYF. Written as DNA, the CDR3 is TGCAGCGTTGAGGGGCCTCTAAGGGAGACCCAGTACTTC.

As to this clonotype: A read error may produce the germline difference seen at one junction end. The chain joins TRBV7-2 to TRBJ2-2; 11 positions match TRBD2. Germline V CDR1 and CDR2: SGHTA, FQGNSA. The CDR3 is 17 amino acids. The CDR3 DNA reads TGTGCCAGCAGCTTATCTAGCGGGGGGATTAGCACCGGGGAGCCGTTTTTT. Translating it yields CASSLSSGGISTGEPFF.

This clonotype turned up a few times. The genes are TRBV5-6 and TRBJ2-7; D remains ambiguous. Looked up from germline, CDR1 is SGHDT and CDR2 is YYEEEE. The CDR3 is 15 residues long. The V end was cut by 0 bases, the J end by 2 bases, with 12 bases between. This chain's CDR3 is CASSLETPETYEQYF. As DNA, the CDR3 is TGTGCCAGCAGCTTGGAAACCCCCGAGACCTACGAGCAGTACTTC.

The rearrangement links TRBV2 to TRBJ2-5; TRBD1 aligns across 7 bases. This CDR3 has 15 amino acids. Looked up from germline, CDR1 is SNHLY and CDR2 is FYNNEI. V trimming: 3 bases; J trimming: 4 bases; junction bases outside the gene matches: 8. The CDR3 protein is CASSEGQFDSETQYF. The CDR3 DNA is TGTGCCAGCAGTGAGGGACAGTTCGACTCAGAGACCCAGTACTTC. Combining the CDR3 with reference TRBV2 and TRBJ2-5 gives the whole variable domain EPEVTQTPSHQVTQMGQEVILRCVPISNHLYFYWYRQILGQKVEFLVSFYNNEISEKSEIFDDQFSVERPDGSNFTLKIRSTKLEDSAMYFCASSEGQFDSETQYFGPGTRLLVL.

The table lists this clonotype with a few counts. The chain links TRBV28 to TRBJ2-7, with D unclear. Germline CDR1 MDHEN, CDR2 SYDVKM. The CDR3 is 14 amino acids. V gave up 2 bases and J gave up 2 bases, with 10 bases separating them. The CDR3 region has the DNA TGTGCCAGCAGTTTAAGGCTCTTAACCTACGAGCAGTACTTC. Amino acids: CASSLRLLTYEQYF. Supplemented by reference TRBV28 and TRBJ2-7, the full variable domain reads DVKVTQSSRYLVKRTGEKVFLECVQDMDHENMFWYRQDPGLGLRLIYFSYDVKMKEKGDIPEGYSVSREKKERFSLILESASTNQTSMYLCASSLRLLTYEQYFGPGTRLTVT.

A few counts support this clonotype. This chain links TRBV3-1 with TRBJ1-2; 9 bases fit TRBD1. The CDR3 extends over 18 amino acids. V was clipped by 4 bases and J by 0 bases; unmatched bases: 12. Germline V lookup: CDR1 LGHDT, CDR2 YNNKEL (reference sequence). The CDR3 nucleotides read TGTGCCAGCAGCCTCCCTGGACAGGGGCGAAAAGCTAACTATGGCTACACCTTC. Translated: CASSLPGQGRKANYGYTF. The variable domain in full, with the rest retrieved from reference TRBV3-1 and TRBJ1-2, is DTAVSQTPKYLVTQMGNDKSIKCEQNLGHDTMYWYKQDSKKFLKIMFSYNNKELIINETVPNRFSPKSPDKAHLNLHINSLELGDSAVYFCASSLPGQGRKANYGYTFGSGTRLTVV.

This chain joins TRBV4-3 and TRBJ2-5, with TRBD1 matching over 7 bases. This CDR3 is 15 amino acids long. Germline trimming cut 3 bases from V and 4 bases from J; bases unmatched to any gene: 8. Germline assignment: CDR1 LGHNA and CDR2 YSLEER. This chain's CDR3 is CASSHLPRDRETQYF. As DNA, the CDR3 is TGCGCCAGCAGCCACCTTCCCCGGGACAGAGAGACCCAGTACTTC.

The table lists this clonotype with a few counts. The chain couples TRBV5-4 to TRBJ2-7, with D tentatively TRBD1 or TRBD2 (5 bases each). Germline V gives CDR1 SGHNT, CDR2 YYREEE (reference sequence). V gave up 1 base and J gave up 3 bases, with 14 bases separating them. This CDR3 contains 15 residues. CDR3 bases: TGTGCCAGCAGCTTGTGGGACCCACATGACTACGAGCAGTACTTC. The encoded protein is CASSLWDPHDYEQYF.

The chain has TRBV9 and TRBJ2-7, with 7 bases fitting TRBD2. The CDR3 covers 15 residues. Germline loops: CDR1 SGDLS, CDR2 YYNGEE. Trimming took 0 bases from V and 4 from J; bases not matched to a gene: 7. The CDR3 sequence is CASSVVASGWYEQYF. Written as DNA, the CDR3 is TGTGCCAGCAGCGTAGTCGCTAGCGGTTGGTACGAGCAGTACTTC.

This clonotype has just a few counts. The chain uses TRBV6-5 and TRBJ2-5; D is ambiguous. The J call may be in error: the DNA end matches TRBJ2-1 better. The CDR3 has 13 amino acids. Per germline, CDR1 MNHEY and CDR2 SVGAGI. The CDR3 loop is CASNAAVNNEQFF. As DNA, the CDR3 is TGTGCCAGCAACGCAGCCGTAAACAATGAGCAGTTCTTC.

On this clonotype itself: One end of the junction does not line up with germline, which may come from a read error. The CDR3 here is CASSLVQGTGGWPDTQCF. DNA for the CDR3: TGTGCCAGCAGCTTAGTGCAGGGGACAGGGGGCTGGCCAGATACGCAGTGTTTT. J is TRBJ2-3 and V is TRBV7-8; 12 nucleotides agree with TRBD1. CDR1 is SGHVS, CDR2 FQNEAQ, per germline. The CDR3 runs 18 residues.

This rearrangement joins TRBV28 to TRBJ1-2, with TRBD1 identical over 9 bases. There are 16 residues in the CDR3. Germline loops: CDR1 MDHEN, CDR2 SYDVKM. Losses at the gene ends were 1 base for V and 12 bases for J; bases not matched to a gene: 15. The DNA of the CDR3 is TGTGCCAGCAGTTTATACGGCCCACAGGGGGCGACTTTGGACACCTTC. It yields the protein CASSLYGPQGATLDTF.

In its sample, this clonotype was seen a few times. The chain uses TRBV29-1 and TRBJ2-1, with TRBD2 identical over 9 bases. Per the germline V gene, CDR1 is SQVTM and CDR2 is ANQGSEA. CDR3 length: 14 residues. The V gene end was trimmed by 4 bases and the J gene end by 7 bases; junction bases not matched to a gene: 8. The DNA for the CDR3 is TGCAGCGTTGCCCGTCGGCTAGCGGGGAATGAGCAGTTCTTC. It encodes CSVARRLAGNEQFF.

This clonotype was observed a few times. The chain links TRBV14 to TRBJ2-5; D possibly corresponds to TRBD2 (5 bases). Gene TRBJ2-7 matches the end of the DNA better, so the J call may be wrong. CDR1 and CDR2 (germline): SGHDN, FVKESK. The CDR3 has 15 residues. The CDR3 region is CASSQAFGVGSEQYF. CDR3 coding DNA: TGTGCCAGCAGCCAAGCCTTCGGGGTCGGGTCCGAGCAGTACTTC.

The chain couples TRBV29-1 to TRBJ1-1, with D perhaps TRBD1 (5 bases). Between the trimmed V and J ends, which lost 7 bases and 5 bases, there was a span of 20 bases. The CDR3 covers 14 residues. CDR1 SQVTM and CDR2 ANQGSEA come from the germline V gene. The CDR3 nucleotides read TGCAGCGCCCAAAGGGACGTAGATGTGACTGAAGCTTTCTTT. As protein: CSAQRDVDVTEAFF.

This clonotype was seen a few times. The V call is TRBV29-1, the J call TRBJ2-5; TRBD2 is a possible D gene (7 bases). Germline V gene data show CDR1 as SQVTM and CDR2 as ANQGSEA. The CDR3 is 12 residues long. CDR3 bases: TGCTCGGGGGCGGGAGTTCAAGAGACCCAGTACTTC. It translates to CSGAGVQETQYF.

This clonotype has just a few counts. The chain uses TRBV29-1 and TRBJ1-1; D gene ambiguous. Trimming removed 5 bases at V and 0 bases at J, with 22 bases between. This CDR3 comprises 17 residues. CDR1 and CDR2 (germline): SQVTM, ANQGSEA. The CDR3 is CSVPQDRASNMNTEAFF. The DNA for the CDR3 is TGCAGCGTTCCCCAGGACCGGGCCTCTAATATGAACACTGAAGCTTTCTTT.

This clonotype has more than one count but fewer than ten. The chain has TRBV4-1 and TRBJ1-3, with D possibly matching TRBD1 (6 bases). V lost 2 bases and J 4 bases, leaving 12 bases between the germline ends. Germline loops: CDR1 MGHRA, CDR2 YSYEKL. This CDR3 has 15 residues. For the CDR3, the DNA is TGCGCCAGCAGCCAACCGACTGACAGGGGAAACACCATATATTTT. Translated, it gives CASSQPTDRGNTIYF.

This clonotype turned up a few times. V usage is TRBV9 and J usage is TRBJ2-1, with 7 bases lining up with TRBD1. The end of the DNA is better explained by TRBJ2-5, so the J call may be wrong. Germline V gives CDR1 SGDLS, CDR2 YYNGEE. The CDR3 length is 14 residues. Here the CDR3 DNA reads TGTGCCAGCAGCGTAGGAGACAGGGAACAGACCCAGTACTTC. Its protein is CASSVGDREQTQYF.

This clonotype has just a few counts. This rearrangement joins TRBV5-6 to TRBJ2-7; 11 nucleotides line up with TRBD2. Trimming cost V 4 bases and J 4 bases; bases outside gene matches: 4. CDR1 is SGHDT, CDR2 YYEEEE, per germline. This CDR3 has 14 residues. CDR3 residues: CASSETSGVYEQYF. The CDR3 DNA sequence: TGTGCCAGCAGCGAGACTAGCGGGGTTTACGAGCAGTACTTC. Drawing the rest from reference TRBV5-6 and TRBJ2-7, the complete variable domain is DAGVTQSPTHLIKTRGQQVTLRCSPKSGHDTVSWYQQALGQGPQFIFQYYEEEERQRGNFPDRFSGHQFPNYSSELNVNALLLGDSALYLCASSETSGVYEQYFGPGTRLTVT.

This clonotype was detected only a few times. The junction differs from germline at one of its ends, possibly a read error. This chain's CDR3 is CASSQSSTDTRYF. CDR3 DNA sequence: TGCGCCAGCAGCCAGAGCAGCACAGATACGCGGTATTTT. The rearrangement joins TRBV4-3 to TRBJ2-3; D call uncertain. The CDR3 has 13 amino acids. CDR1 is LGHNA and CDR2 is YSLEER in the germline V gene.

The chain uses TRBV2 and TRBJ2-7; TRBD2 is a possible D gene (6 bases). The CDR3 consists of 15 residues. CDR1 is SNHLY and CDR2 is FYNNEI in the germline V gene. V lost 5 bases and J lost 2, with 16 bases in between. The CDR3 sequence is CASSNQGLEAYEQYF. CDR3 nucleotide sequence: TGTGCCAGCAGTAACCAGGGACTCGAGGCCTACGAGCAGTACTTC.